This TCR beta chain was identified in a study of OX40 agonist ivuxolimab in advanced cancers. Overall study context: Dose-escalation cases comprised hepatocellular carcinoma, melanoma, renal cell or head and neck cancer.

CDR1 and CDR2 (germline): MNHNS, SASEGT. Trimming took off 5 bases at V and 3 bases at J, with 11 bases between the two ends. The CDR3 contains 14 residues. Study-level results: The study found among the lowest clonal expansion in partial responders at 0.1-3.0 mg/kg.

About this clone itself: Its target is not known.

Using immunoSEQ multiplex PCR, the repertoire was profiled, and TCRdb retains in-frame clones only, with some absent. The repertoire holds more than 60,000 clones, with around 81% as singletons. The TCR sequence derives from an adult with an advanced solid tumor such as melanoma, head and neck, liver or kidney cancer. The rearrangement joins TRBV6-1 to TRBJ1-5, with TRBD1 as a possible D gene (6 bases). This material consisted of CD4+ or CD8+ T cells sorted from blood, taken in a trial of the OX40 agonist ivuxolimab. The CDR3 DNA reads as TGTGCCAGCAGTTGGGGGGGGCTCAATCAGCCCCAGCATTTT. It translates to CASSWGGLNQPQHF.